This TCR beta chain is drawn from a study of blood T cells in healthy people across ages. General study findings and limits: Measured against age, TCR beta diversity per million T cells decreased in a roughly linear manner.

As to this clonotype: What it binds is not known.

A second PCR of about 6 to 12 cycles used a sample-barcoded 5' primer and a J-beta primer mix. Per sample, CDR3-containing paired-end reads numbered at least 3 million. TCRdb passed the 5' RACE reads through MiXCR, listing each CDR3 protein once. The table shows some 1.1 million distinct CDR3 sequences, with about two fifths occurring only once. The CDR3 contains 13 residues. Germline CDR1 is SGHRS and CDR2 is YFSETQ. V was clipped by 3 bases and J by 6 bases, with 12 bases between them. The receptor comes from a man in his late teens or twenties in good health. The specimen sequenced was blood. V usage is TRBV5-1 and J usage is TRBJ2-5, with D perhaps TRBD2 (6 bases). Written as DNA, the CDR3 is TGCGCCAGCAGCTGGAGGGGTAGACAGACCCAGTACTTC. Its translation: CASSWRGRQTQYF.